These 20 T cell receptor beta chains were sequenced from one sample in a study of radiotherapy plus CTLA-4 blockade in lung cancer. Sequencing was performed with immunoSEQ multiplex PCR; in TCRdb, only in-frame clones are kept and a portion is missing. This table holds roughly 62,000 clones, around 77% found once. The sequences come from peripheral blood, collected from a patient treated with radiotherapy plus ipilimumab. The origin of the receptors is a human donor with non-small cell lung cancer who had a complete response to radiotherapy plus ipilimumab.

The CDR3 region is CATHNRGDQPQHF. CDR3 nucleotides: TGTGCCACCCACAACAGGGGGGATCAGCCCCAGCATTTT. This sequence joins TRBV6-6 and TRBJ1-5, with 8 bases fitting TRBD1. This CDR3 has 13 residues. Per germline, CDR1 MNHNY and CDR2 SVGAGI (reference sequence). V lost 10 bases to trimming and J lost 5 bases; unmatched junction nucleotides: 7.

This clone was counted only a few times. CDR3 coding DNA: TGTGCCAGCAGCTCCTTAGGACTCGGGAACACTGAAGCTTTCTTT. It is translated as CASSSLGLGNTEAFF. The chain couples TRBV7-9 to TRBJ1-1; no firm D call. This CDR3 has 15 amino acids. Looked up from germline, CDR1 is SEHNR and CDR2 is FQNEAQ (reference sequence). V lost 4 bases and J 1 base, leaving 13 bases between the germline ends.

Points on this clone: Other DNA sequences in the sample encode the same CDR3. The chain has TRBV6-1 and TRBJ2-3, with 9 bases fitting TRBD2. Germline assignment: CDR1 MNHNS and CDR2 SASEGT. The CDR3 spans 14 residues. Trimming cost V 6 bases and J 6 bases; bases outside gene matches: 7. The CDR3 sequence is CASSYSGRFDTQYF. The DNA of the CDR3 is TGTGCCAGCAGCTATAGCGGGAGATTTGATACGCAGTATTTT.

The chain carries TRBV2 and TRBJ1-2; 7 bases map to TRBD1. The germline V gene has CDR1 SNHLY and CDR2 FYNNEI. V was clipped by 5 bases and J by 7 bases; unmatched bases: 7. The CDR3 loop spans 13 amino acids. The CDR3: CASSSRGDSGYTF. In nucleotides, the CDR3 is TGTGCCAGCAGTAGCAGGGGGGATAGTGGCTACACCTTC. The full variable domain, its missing parts supplied by reference TRBV2 and TRBJ1-2, is EPEVTQTPSHQVTQMGQEVILRCVPISNHLYFYWYRQILGQKVEFLVSFYNNEISEKSEIFDDQFSVERPDGSNFTLKIRSTKLEDSAMYFCASSSRGDSGYTFGSGTRLTVV.

The rearrangement links TRBV12-5 to TRBJ2-5; maybe TRBD1 (5 bases). The V and J ends lost 6 bases and 1 base respectively, with 15 bases between them. This CDR3 is built from 15 residues. Germline CDR1 LGHNT, CDR2 FRNRAP. The CDR3 is CASGTNRNFQETQYF. The CDR3 coding sequence is TGTGCTAGTGGAACGAACAGGAATTTCCAAGAGACCCAGTACTTC.

The gene calls are TRBV4-1 and TRBJ1-1, with D perhaps matching TRBD1 (5 bases). The CDR3 spans 15 residues. In germline, CDR1 is MGHRA, CDR2 YSYEKL. Trimming cost V 1 base and J 3 bases, with 12 bases left between them. The CDR3 bases are TGCGCCAGCAGCCAAGCTCCAGGCAGGGACACTGAAGCTTTCTTT. Translating it yields CASSQAPGRDTEAFF.

The chain combines TRBV30 with TRBJ1-5, with TRBD1 matching 7 bases. CDR3 size: 15 residues. Germline CDR1 is GTSNPN and CDR2 is SVGIG (reference sequence). The J segment lost 2 bases and the V segment lost 3 bases, leaving 7 bases of the junction unmatched. The DNA of the CDR3 is TGTGCCTGGAGGCCCTATGGACAGGGCAATCAGCCCCAGCATTTT. It yields the protein CAWRPYGQGNQPQHF.

The chain carries TRBV5-4 and TRBJ2-5, with 7 bases identical to TRBD1. Germline CDR1 is SGHNT and CDR2 is YYREEE (reference sequence). The CDR3 has 13 amino acids. V was clipped by 4 bases and J by 5 bases; unmatched bases: 5. CDR3 sequence (DNA): TGTGCCAGCAGCCGGGACAGAGCCGAGACCCAGTACTTC. It codes for CASSRDRAETQYF.

About this clone: A junction end diverges from the germline sequence, so it may reflect a read error. The chain couples TRBV10-3 to TRBJ2-7; 11 positions match TRBD2. There are 14 residues in the CDR3. The germline V gene encodes CDR1 ENHRY and CDR2 SYGVKD. CDR3 nucleotide sequence: TGTGCCACCAGTGTAGCGGGGGGGTCCTACGAGCAGTACTTC. This gives the protein CATSVAGGSYEQYF.

The chain couples TRBV7-6 to TRBJ2-7; D may be TRBD1 (5 bases). This CDR3 has 13 residues. The germline V and J ends were trimmed by 4 bases and 6 bases, with 13 bases remaining between them. Germline values: CDR1 SGHVS, CDR2 FNYEAQ. As DNA, the CDR3 is TGTGCCAGCAGCTATATTTGGGGCAGCGAGCAGTACTTC. This codes for CASSYIWGSEQYF. Combining the CDR3 with reference TRBV7-6 and TRBJ2-7 gives the whole variable domain GAGVSQSPRYKVTKRGQDVALRCDPISGHVSLYWYRQALGQGPEFLTYFNYEAQQDKSGLPNDRFSAERPEGSISTLTIQRTEQRDSAMYRCASSYIWGSEQYFGPGTRLTVT.

The chain uses TRBV30 and TRBJ2-1; 10 bases map to TRBD1. This CDR3 region has 15 residues. The V gene's germline CDR1 is GTSNPN and CDR2 SVGIG (reference sequence). V lost 3 bases, J lost 9 bases, and 11 bases stayed unmatched. CDR3 amino acids: CAWREPGTGAIEQFF. CDR3 sequence (DNA): TGTGCCTGGAGGGAACCCGGGACAGGGGCCATTGAGCAGTTCTTC.

The chain employs TRBV18 and TRBJ2-7, with TRBD1 matching 8 bases. This CDR3 is 14 amino acids long. Germline V gives CDR1 KGHSH, CDR2 LQKENI. The V segment lost 3 bases and the J segment 6 bases; nucleotides outside the gene matches: 7. CDR3 bases: TGTGCCAGCTCACCCGGACAGGGTCCCCCCGAGCAGTACTTC. It codes for CASSPGQGPPEQYF.

This chain uses TRBV7-2 with TRBJ1-6; 9 bases match TRBD1. Trimming took 4 bases from V and 4 from J; bases not matched to a gene: 5. Germline V gives CDR1 SGHTA, CDR2 FQGNSA. This CDR3 comprises 16 residues. The CDR3, as DNA: TGTGCCAGCAGCTCAGGACAGGGGTTTTATAATTCACCCCTCCACTTT. Its protein product is CASSSGQGFYNSPLHF.

The J gene is TRBJ2-2, the V gene TRBV5-1; the match to TRBD2 covers 14 bases. With 7 bases clipped from V and 4 bases from J, the junction kept 9 bases outside the gene matches. The CDR3 loop spans 17 amino acids. Germline lookup yields CDR1 SGHRS and CDR2 YFSETQ. CDR3 DNA: TGCGCCAGCGGGGTGAGGGGACTAGCGGGAGTCACCGGGGAGCTGTTTTTT. Its protein product is CASGVRGLAGVTGELFF. Based on the CDR3 plus reference TRBV5-1 and TRBJ2-2, the full variable domain is KAGVTQTPRYLIKTRGQQVTLSCSPISGHRSVSWYQQTPGQGLQFLFEYFSETQRNKGNFPGRFSGRQFSNSRSEMNVSTLELGDSALYLCASGVRGLAGVTGELFFGEGSRLTVL.

The chain has TRBV27 and TRBJ1-5, with unresolved D. Deletions cut 6 bases from V and 3 bases from J, with 15 bases between. Germline V gene data show CDR1 as MNHEY and CDR2 as SMNVEV (reference sequence). The CDR3 runs to 15 residues. The CDR3 loop is CASSPSRGSNQPQHF. In nucleotides, the CDR3 is TGTGCCAGCAGCCCCTCCCGAGGCTCCAATCAGCCCCAGCATTTT.

CDR3 nucleotides: TGTGCCAGTGCAACAGTCTACCTTACAACTAATGAAAAACTGTTTTTT. Translated: CASATVYLTTNEKLFF. This chain links TRBV19 with TRBJ1-4; unclear D gene. This CDR3 comprises 16 residues. V was clipped by 8 bases and J by 0 bases, with 16 bases between them. Germline CDR1 and CDR2: LNHDA and SQIVND (reference sequence).

The chain recombines TRBV27 with TRBJ2-6, with D uncertain. Germline CDR1 is MNHEY and CDR2 is SMNVEV (reference sequence). The V gene lost 1 base and the J gene lost 2 bases, with 6 bases spanning the gap. This CDR3 has 15 residues. The CDR3 is CASSLWAAGANVLTF. CDR3 coding DNA: TGTGCCAGCAGTTTATGGGCAGCTGGGGCCAACGTCCTGACTTTC.

The V and J genes are TRBV5-6 and TRBJ2-3; TRBD2 matches at 10 bases. CDR3 length: 17 amino acids. The V gene end was trimmed by 4 bases and the J gene end by 1 base; junction bases not matched to a gene: 9. CDR1 and CDR2 from the germline V gene are SGHDT and YYEEEE. The CDR3 bases are TGTGCCAGCAGCGAAACAACTCTAGCGGGGGGCACAGATACGCAGTATTTT. Encoded protein: CASSETTLAGGTDTQYF.

This clone was seen a single time. V is TRBV9 and J is TRBJ2-5; 14 positions agree with TRBD2. The V and J ends lost 3 bases and 4 bases, in that order; junction bases with no gene match: 5. Germline V gene lookup returns CDR1 SGDLS and CDR2 YYNGEE. This CDR3 has 16 amino acids. The CDR3 DNA reads TGTGCCAGCAGCGGTGGGACTAGCGGGGGCCTAGAGACCCAGTACTTC. Its protein is CASSGGTSGGLETQYF.

The genes are TRBV28 and TRBJ1-1, with a tentative D call TRBD1 (5 bases). Germline-derived CDR1 and CDR2 are MDHEN and SYDVKM. The ends were cut back, 2 bases at V and 5 bases at J, with 15 bases in the middle. The length of the CDR3 is 15 residues. CDR3 sequence reads: CASSLRGGGNTEAFF. The CDR3 DNA reads TGTGCCAGCAGTTTAAGGGGCGGGGGGAATACTGAAGCTTTCTTT.